This TCR beta chain originates from a study of blood T cell repertoires in COVID-19. In the study overall: Acute and convalescent COVID-19 samples came from the United States, Italy and Spain. T cells, B-cell-depleted T cells, or PBMCs provided the cDNA or gDNA that served as material.

Germline V gives CDR1 ENHRY, CDR2 SYGVKD. The CDR3 spans 13 residues. V shed 6 bases, J shed 8 bases, and the junction held 8 bases outside the gene matches. Authors' data handling: Quantification of nucleated cells was approximated via reference gene primer amplification. Only in-frame clones appear in the TCRdb table, and some are missing; sequencing was by immunoSEQ multiplex PCR. V and J calls plus clone size are reproduced from that table; the DNA served to infer D and trimming. The sample consists of 250,000 to 350,000 clones, 89% of them appearing once. The chain is built from TRBV10-3 and TRBJ1-2, with 8 bases identical to TRBD1. The sequencing input was peripheral blood. The TCR was taken from an older woman with acute or convalescent COVID-19. In DNA, the CDR3 is TGTGCCATCAGCCCCGGGACAGGAGGGGGCTACACCTTC. This gives the protein CAISPGTGGGYTF.